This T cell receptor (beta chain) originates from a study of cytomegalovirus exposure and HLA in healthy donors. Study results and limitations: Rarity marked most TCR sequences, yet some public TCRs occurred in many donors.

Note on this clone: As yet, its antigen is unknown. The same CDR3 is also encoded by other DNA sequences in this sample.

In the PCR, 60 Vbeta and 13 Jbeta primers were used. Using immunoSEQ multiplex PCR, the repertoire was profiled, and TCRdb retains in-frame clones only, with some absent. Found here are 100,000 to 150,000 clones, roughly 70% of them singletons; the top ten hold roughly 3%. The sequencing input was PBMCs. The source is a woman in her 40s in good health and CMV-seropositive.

The CDR3 spells CAISSHTEAFF. As DNA, the CDR3 is TGTGCCATTTCTAGCCACACTGAAGCTTTCTTT. The rearrangement links TRBV28 to TRBJ1-1; D gene uncertain. V lost 10 bases and J lost 3, with 9 bases in between. The CDR3 loop spans 11 amino acids. Germline CDR1 MDHEN, CDR2 SYDVKM.